The sequence of this TCR beta chain was determined in a study of blood T cell repertoires in COVID-19. Study context: The samples span acute and convalescent COVID-19 from the United States, Italy and Spain. The cDNA or gDNA used as material had been derived from T cells, B-cell-depleted T cells, or PBMCs.

This CDR3 is built from 16 residues. The V and J ends lost 4 bases and 5 bases, in that order; junction bases with no gene match: 9. The germline V gene encodes CDR1 SGHRS and CDR2 YFSETQ. Original data processing: Cell counts per sample came from amplifying reference gene primers. Repertoires were generated with immunoSEQ multiplex PCR, while TCRdb's copy carries only in-frame clones and drops some. For V, J and clone size, that table is used; D and trimming come from the DNA. The table lists under 200,000 clones, over 75% of them singletons, with 2.8% in the top ten. The clonotype originates from a man in his 70s with acute or convalescent COVID-19. Sequencing was performed on peripheral blood. The chain joins TRBV5-1 to TRBJ2-5, with TRBD2 matching over 12 bases. The chain's CDR3 is CASSLQTSGGRETQYF. The CDR3 coding sequence is TGCGCCAGCAGCCTTCAGACTAGCGGGGGACGGGAGACCCAGTACTTC.